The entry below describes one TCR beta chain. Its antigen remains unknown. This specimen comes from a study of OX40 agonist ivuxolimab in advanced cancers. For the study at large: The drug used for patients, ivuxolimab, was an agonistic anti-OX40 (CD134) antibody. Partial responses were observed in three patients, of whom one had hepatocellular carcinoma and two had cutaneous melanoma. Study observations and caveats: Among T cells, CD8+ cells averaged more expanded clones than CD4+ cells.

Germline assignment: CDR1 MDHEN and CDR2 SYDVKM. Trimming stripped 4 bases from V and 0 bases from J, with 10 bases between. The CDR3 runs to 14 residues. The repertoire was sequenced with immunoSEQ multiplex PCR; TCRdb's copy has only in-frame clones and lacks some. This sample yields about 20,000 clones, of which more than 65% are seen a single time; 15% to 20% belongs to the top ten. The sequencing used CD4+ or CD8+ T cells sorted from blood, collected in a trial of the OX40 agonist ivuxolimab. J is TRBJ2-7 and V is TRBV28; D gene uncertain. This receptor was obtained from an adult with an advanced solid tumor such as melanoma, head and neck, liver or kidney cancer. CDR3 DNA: TGTGCCAGCAGTTCTACCCCGGGCTCCTACGAGCAGTACTTC. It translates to CASSSTPGSYEQYF.